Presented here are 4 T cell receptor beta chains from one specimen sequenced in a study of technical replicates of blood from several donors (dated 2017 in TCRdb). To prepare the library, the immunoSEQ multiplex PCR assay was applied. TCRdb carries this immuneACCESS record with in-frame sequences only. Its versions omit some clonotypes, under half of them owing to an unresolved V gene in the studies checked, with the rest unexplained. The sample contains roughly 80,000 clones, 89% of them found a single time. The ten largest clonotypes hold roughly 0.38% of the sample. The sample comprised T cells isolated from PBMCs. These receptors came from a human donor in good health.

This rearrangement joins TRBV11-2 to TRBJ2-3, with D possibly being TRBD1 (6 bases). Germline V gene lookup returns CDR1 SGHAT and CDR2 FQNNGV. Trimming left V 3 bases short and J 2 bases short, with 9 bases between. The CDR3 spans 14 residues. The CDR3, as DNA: TGTGCCAGCAGCTTGGACAGACACACAGATACGCAGTATTTT. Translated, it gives CASSLDRHTDTQYF.

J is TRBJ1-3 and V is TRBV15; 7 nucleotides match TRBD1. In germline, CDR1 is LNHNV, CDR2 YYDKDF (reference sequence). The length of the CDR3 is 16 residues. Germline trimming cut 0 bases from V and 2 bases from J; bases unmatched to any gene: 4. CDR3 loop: CATSRDQDRPGNTIYF. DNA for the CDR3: TGTGCCACCAGCAGAGACCAGGACAGGCCTGGAAACACCATATATTTT.

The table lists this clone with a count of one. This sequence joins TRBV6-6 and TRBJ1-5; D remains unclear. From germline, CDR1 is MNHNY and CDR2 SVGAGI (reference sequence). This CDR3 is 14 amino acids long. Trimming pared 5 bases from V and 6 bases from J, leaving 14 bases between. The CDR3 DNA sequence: TGTGCCAGCAGTCCCGGGAGCAGGAGTCAGCCCCAGCATTTT. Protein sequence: CASSPGSRSQPQHF.

CDR3 DNA sequence: TGCGCCAGCAGCCAAGATATCGAGTCCTCGCGGGCTGGACGCATTCAGTACTTC. Its protein is CASSQDIESSRAGRIQYF. This chain joins TRBV4-3 and TRBJ2-4, with a weak D call TRBD2 (5 bases). The V gene's germline CDR1 is LGHNA and CDR2 YSLEER. Trimming took 0 bases from V and 9 from J, leaving 24 bases between them. The CDR3 spans 18 residues.